This entry describes one T cell receptor (beta chain). Its antigen is currently not known. No base qualities exist here, and no much larger clone lies one base off it. The CDR3 regions of human TCRbeta chains were analyzed by immunosequencing. The authors' analysis ran thus. TCRs in the repertoires were matched against a reference library of SARS-CoV-2-specific TCRs that had been generated with the MIRA antigen-specificity platform. Breadth meant the fraction of unique TCRs that were SARS-CoV-2-associated, whereas depth meant the fraction of total T cells that were SARS-CoV-2-associated. Using the MIRA data, every spike-specific TCR was mapped to the spike region that the TCR reacted to and assigned to either a CD4 or a CD8 class. Log10-transformed breadth and depth values were compared by one-way ANOVA with Sidak's multiple comparisons tests. The table was pulled from immuneACCESS by TCRdb, which kept in-frame rearrangements only. Such tables lose some clones; where checked, under half of the loss comes from unresolved V genes, and the rest has no known cause. That table supplies the V and J calls and clone size; D and trimming were determined from the DNA. Within this sample are tens of thousands of clones, with around 83% of them counted one time only. Of the sample, around an eighth falls within the top ten clones.

The CDR3 has 18 amino acids, counting the end cysteine and phenylalanine. Solely the CDR3 DNA is kept, with 54 bases framed from the first base. V is pruned by 3 bases and J by 5 bases, leaving 14 bases of the junction without a gene match. These data originate in a study of T cell responses to AZD1222 COVID-19 vaccine (dated by TCRdb to the early 2020s). As for the study more broadly: AZD1222 recipients given second doses at about 4 weeks or at about 12 weeks were pooled, since spike-specific TCR depth and breadth were not found to differ between the two schedules. Trial participants were enrolled by age into 18-55, 56-69 and 70-plus year subgroups, with about 150, 28 and 57 TCR-sequenced participants respectively. A total of 230 or so trial participants underwent TCR sequencing, of whom some 210 received two doses of AZD1222 and about 25 received two doses of the MenACWY control vaccine. Results the study describes overall, beyond this receptor: Participants were mostly white British, with more females than males. The authors suggested clonal diversity may have been underestimated. Only a handful of AZD1222 recipients were SARS-CoV-2 seropositive at baseline, limiting conclusions about previously exposed vaccinees. Reportedly, almost half of the unique spike-specific TCRs recognized epitopes lying outside the regions that are mutated in the B.1.351 and B.1.1.7 variants. No day 14 peak-response samples were available, so repertoires were characterized only after the peak T cell response. The vaccine-associated CD4 TCRs covered the entire spike protein, and the dominant responses fell in regions 160-218 and 743-854. The 56-69-year group was small, and its depth increase did not reach significance, likely because of low power. After two AZD1222 doses, spike-specific TCR breadth and depth were significantly higher than at day 0 and than in MenACWY recipients.

The time point tag for this specimen amounts to: baseline before first vaccination. Samples from vaccinated people were obtained from the UK trials COV001 and COV002, which included a single-blind randomized controlled phase 2/3 trial of AZD1222 (ChAdOx1 nCoV-19) in healthy adults. Trial participant PBMC samples were collected at day 0 and day 28 after the second dose for TCRbeta chain sequencing. The TCR sequence derives from an adult in good health. The rearrangement combines TRBV5-3 with TRBJ1-6, with TRBD1 identical over 7 junction bases. TRBV5-3 is treated as an ORF (open reading frame) with a function not yet certain. Sample: peripheral blood, taken on day 0 of AZD1222 vaccination. The DNA sequence reads TGTGCCAGAAGCTCCCACTATCTCGGACAGGTGGATAATTCACCCCTCCACTTT. This yields the protein CARSSHYLGQVDNSPLHF.